This is a list of T cell receptor beta chains from one sample in a study of beta chain features in type 1 diabetes. Method: immunoSEQ multiplex PCR; TCRdb's copy keeps in-frame clones and lacks some. Of hundreds of thousands of clones in the sample, about an eighth are singletons; the top ten hold 0.035% to 0.045%. The specimen sequenced was naive CD4+ T cells from blood. The receptors originated from a man aged 18 to 30 with type 1 diabetes. CDR3s include the opening cysteine and the closing phenylalanine or tryptophan. D genes are given only for firm matches. Some rows mark clone size as missing; the rest say once, few, many or name a class of expanded clone.

CDR3 DNA	CDR3 protein	D gene	J gene	clone size	V gene
TGTGCCAGTAGCATCGGGAGGGCGGTTGAGCAGTTCTTC	CASSIGRAVEQFF	TRBD2	TRBJ2-1	few	TRBV19
TGTGCCAGCAGCTTAGACATTTACAATGAGCAGTTCTTC	CASSLDIYNEQFF	NA	TRBJ2-1	few	TRBV11-2
TGTGCCTGGAGTGTAATGGGGCTCACTAATGAAAAACTGTTTTTT	CAWSVMGLTNEKLFF	NA	TRBJ1-4	NA	TRBV30
TGTGCCTGGAGTCGTAGGGCTCAAACTGAAGCTTTCTTT	CAWSRRAQTEAFF	NA	TRBJ1-1	NA	TRBV30
TGTGCCAGCAGCTCTGACAGGGCTCGGACCGGGGAGCTGTTTTTT	CASSSDRARTGELFF	TRBD1	TRBJ2-2	few	TRBV7-3
TGTGCCTGGAGTGTTGGGAATGGGGGTCAGCCCCAGCATTTT	CAWSVGNGGQPQHF	NA	TRBJ1-5	few	TRBV30
TGTGCCAGCAGCCACCATCCGGGACAGGGGGTATACAATGAGCAGTTCTTC	CASSHHPGQGVYNEQFF	TRBD1	TRBJ2-1	NA	TRBV7-9
TGTGCCAGCAGTTATAATTCACCCCTCCACTTT	CASSYNSPLHF	NA	TRBJ1-6	few	TRBV25-1
TGTGCCAGCAACCAGGACAGGGGAATCGAAAAACTGTTTTTT	CASNQDRGIEKLFF	TRBD1	TRBJ1-4	few	TRBV2
TGTGCCAGCAGTTACTCGCCCCTAGCGGGAATCTACGAGCAGTACTTC	CASSYSPLAGIYEQYF	TRBD2	TRBJ2-7	NA	TRBV6-5
TGTGCCAGCAGACCGTCAAACAGGGTTGTGAACACTGAAGCTTTCTTT	CASRPSNRVVNTEAFF	NA	TRBJ1-1	few	TRBV28
TGTGCCAGCAGCTCGGGACTGAGCACAGATACGCAGTATTTT	CASSSGLSTDTQYF	NA	TRBJ2-3	NA	TRBV7-9
TGTGCCTGGAGTGTAGTGGGGGTCGAGCAGTACTTC	CAWSVVGVEQYF	NA	TRBJ2-7	few	TRBV30
TGTGCGGGAGGGTTAGGTGGGGAGACCCAGTACTTC	CAGGLGGETQYF	TRBD2	TRBJ2-5	NA	TRBV2
TGTGCCAGCAGTTTACCAGGGGCTCTCACAGATACGCAGTATTTT	CASSLPGALTDTQYF	NA	TRBJ2-3	few	TRBV28
TGTGCCAGCACCGTCGTTCAGGGTAGCACAGATACGCAGTATTTT	CASTVVQGSTDTQYF	NA	TRBJ2-3	NA	TRBV5-4
TGTGCCAGCAGTGAAGCAGGGAGTAATGGCTACACCTTC	CASSEAGSNGYTF	NA	TRBJ1-2	NA	TRBV25-1
TGTGCCAGCTCAGAGACAGGGGGCACTGAAGCTTTCTTT	CASSETGGTEAFF	TRBD1	TRBJ1-1	NA	TRBV18
TGTGCCAGCAGTGGGCTAAGCAATCAGCCCCAGCATTTT	CASSGLSNQPQHF	NA	TRBJ1-5	NA	TRBV2
TGTGCCAGCAGCTTCGGGACTAGAGGCTACAATGAGCAGTTCTTC	CASSFGTRGYNEQFF	TRBD2	TRBJ2-1	few	TRBV7-9
TGTGCCAGCAGTTACTCCCCCAGCACGCATGAGCAGTTCTTC	CASSYSPSTHEQFF	NA	TRBJ2-1	few	TRBV10-3
TGTGCCTGGACTGACTCTGGGGCCAACGTCCTGACTTTC	CAWTDSGANVLTF	NA	TRBJ2-6	few	TRBV30